The 30 T cell receptor beta chains presented below share a single source sample, sequenced in a study of graft-versus-host responses after intestinal transplantation. Some clones are missing from TCRdb's copy, which holds only in-frame ones; the method was immunoSEQ multiplex PCR. The table records just over 7,500 clones, approximately 97% of them present only once. The sequencing here drew on PBMCs, taken 23 days after intestinal transplant. The receptors were gathered from a human patient who received an intestinal transplant, so some T cells may come from the graft donor.

Concerning this clone: The germline gene is not matched at one end of the junction; a read error may be the cause. The CDR3 here is CSAETSGKTSYNEQFF. CDR3 coding DNA: TGCAGCGCTGAAACTAGCGGAAAAACCTCCTACAATGAGCAGTTCTTC. The chain couples TRBV29-1 to TRBJ2-1; TRBD2 agrees at 8 bases. CDR1 is SQVTM, CDR2 ANQGSEA, per germline. This CDR3 has 16 residues.

The genes are TRBV19 and TRBJ2-6; D gene ambiguous. The CDR3 runs 13 residues. Germline V CDR1 and CDR2: LNHDA, SQIVND (reference sequence). V lost 4 bases to trimming and J lost 1 base, with 2 bases between them. Written as DNA, the CDR3 is TGTGCCAGTAGTAGTTCTGGGGCCAACGTCCTGACTTTC. Amino acids: CASSSSGANVLTF.

The rearrangement joins TRBV9 to TRBJ1-1; D is perhaps TRBD1 (6 bases). Germline values: CDR1 SGDLS, CDR2 YYNGEE. The V end lost 2 bases, the J end lost 0 bases, and 14 bases lay between the germline ends. The CDR3 runs 16 residues. CDR3 protein: CASSVSRDTLNTEAFF. The CDR3, as DNA: TGTGCCAGCAGCGTTTCGCGGGACACCTTGAACACTGAAGCTTTCTTT.

V gene TRBV6-1 combines with J gene TRBJ1-2; 8 positions match TRBD1. J was trimmed by 4 bases and V by 3 bases; bases with no gene match: 16. Germline-derived CDR1 and CDR2 are MNHNS and SASEGT. This CDR3 contains 18 residues. The CDR3 protein is CASSEHAGTGSVGYGYTF. CDR3 DNA: TGTGCCAGCAGTGAGCACGCCGGGACAGGTTCGGTGGGCTATGGCTACACCTTC.

V gene TRBV30 combines with J gene TRBJ2-1; D is unresolved. Germline V gene lookup returns CDR1 GTSNPN and CDR2 SVGIG (reference sequence). V was pared by 2 bases and J by 1 base, with 9 bases between. This CDR3 comprises 14 residues. DNA of the CDR3: TGTGCCTGGAGTCAAGCGATGTCCTACAATGAGCAGTTCTTC. It specifies CAWSQAMSYNEQFF.

The DNA for the CDR3 is TGTGCCAGCAGCTTGGTAGGAGGGCAGGGGGGCACTGAAGCTTTCTTT. This encodes CASSLVGGQGGTEAFF. The chain recombines TRBV5-6 with TRBJ1-1; 7 bases fit TRBD1. V lost 0 bases, J lost 4 bases, and 9 bases stayed unmatched. Germline V gene lookup returns CDR1 SGHDT and CDR2 YYEEEE. The length of the CDR3 is 16 residues.

The rearrangement links TRBV19 to TRBJ1-1, with 7 positions matching TRBD1. The J segment lost 5 bases and the V segment lost 4 bases, leaving 4 bases of the junction unmatched. CDR1 is LNHDA, CDR2 SQIVND, per germline (reference sequence). The CDR3 is 13 residues long. The CDR3 DNA sequence: TGTGCCAGTAGTACGAGGGGGCTTACTGAAGCTTTCTTT. Translating gives CASSTRGLTEAFF.

The V call is TRBV7-9, the J call TRBJ2-7; no firm D call. The CDR3 has 13 amino acids. Trimming left V 7 bases short and J 6 bases short, with 16 bases between. Germline assignment: CDR1 SEHNR and CDR2 FQNEAQ (reference sequence). The CDR3 reads CASTPSSLGEQYF. The CDR3 nucleotides are TGTGCCAGCACCCCGTCCTCCCTCGGCGAGCAGTACTTC.

The V gene is TRBV7-6, the J gene TRBJ2-4; 9 bases line up with TRBD1. V lost 4 bases and J lost 6; bases outside the gene matches: 10. Germline V gene sequence: CDR1 SGHVS, CDR2 FNYEAQ. This CDR3 has 16 residues. CDR3 sequence reads: CASSSQTGGYGNIQYF. For the CDR3, the DNA is TGTGCCAGCAGCTCGCAGACAGGGGGGTATGGAAACATTCAGTACTTC.

The chain recombines TRBV29-1 with TRBJ2-7; D not resolved. The CDR3 covers 11 residues. Per the germline V gene, CDR1 is SQVTM and CDR2 is ANQGSEA. V lost 5 bases and J lost 6, with 11 bases in between. The CDR3 DNA reads as TGCAGCGTTCTGTTCCTGTCCGAGCAGTACTTC. Its protein product is CSVLFLSEQYF.

The chain links TRBV5-1 to TRBJ2-7; D is perhaps TRBD1 or TRBD2 (5 bases each). CDR1 is SGHRS, CDR2 YFSETQ, per germline. V lost 2 bases and J 1 base, leaving 10 bases between the germline ends. The CDR3 has 14 amino acids. The CDR3 reads CASSFSGPSYEQYF. The CDR3 region has the DNA TGCGCCAGCAGCTTTTCGGGGCCTTCCTACGAGCAGTACTTC.

The chain employs TRBV7-2 and TRBJ2-7; 9 positions match TRBD2. Germline lookup yields CDR1 SGHTA and CDR2 FQGNSA. The V gene end was trimmed by 2 bases and the J gene end by 2 bases; junction bases not matched to a gene: 1. This CDR3 comprises 14 residues. The CDR3 loop is CASSLSGRTYEQYF. The CDR3 DNA follows: TGTGCCAGCAGCTTAAGCGGGAGGACCTACGAGCAGTACTTC. Full variable domain (rest looked up from reference TRBV7-2 and TRBJ2-7): GAGVSQSPSNKVTEKGKDVELRCDPISGHTALYWYRQSLGQGLEFLIYFQGNSAPDKSGLPSDRFSAERTGGSVSTLTIQRTQQEDSAVYLCASSLSGRTYEQYFGPGTRLTVT.

The gene calls are TRBV5-1 and TRBJ1-1; D remains ambiguous. Trimming took off 8 bases at V and 2 bases at J, with 7 bases between the two ends. CDR3 length: 11 residues. Germline V gene data show CDR1 as SGHRS and CDR2 as YFSETQ. CDR3 amino acids: CASFDNTEAFF. CDR3 sequence (DNA): TGCGCCAGTTTCGATAACACTGAAGCTTTCTTT.

CDR3 sequence: CASSLAWSPGLSRSEETQYF. CDR3 in DNA: TGTGCCAGCAGCTTGGCCTGGTCCCCGGGACTCTCTAGGAGCGAAGAGACCCAGTACTTC. V usage is TRBV5-4 and J usage is TRBJ2-5; possibly TRBD2 for D (6 bases). The CDR3 covers 20 residues. CDR1 SGHNT and CDR2 YYREEE come from the germline V gene (reference sequence). V lost 0 bases and J lost 3, with 27 bases in between.

This chain links TRBV7-9 with TRBJ2-1; D remains ambiguous. Trimming removed 3 bases from V and 4 bases from J, with 13 bases in between. The CDR3 sequence is 15 residues long. Germline V CDR1 and CDR2: SEHNR, FQNEAQ (reference sequence). The CDR3 here is CASSFGGLFYNEQFF. As DNA, the CDR3 is TGTGCCAGCAGCTTCGGCGGCCTTTTTTACAATGAGCAGTTCTTC.

V gene TRBV18 combines with J gene TRBJ1-1; 9 bases are a match to TRBD1. The trim removed 4 bases at V and 0 bases at J, leaving 6 bases unmatched. The CDR3 is made up of 16 amino acids. From germline, CDR1 is KGHSH and CDR2 LQKENI. DNA of the CDR3: TGTGCCAGCTCACAGGGACAGGGAAAAATGAACACTGAAGCTTTCTTT. This encodes CASSQGQGKMNTEAFF.

This chain links TRBV5-1 with TRBJ2-7; the match to TRBD1 covers 8 bases. Germline trimming cut 2 bases from V and 2 bases from J; bases unmatched to any gene: 6. Germline CDR1 is SGHRS and CDR2 is YFSETQ. This CDR3 contains 15 residues. The CDR3 loop is CASSFTGTGTYEQYF. The CDR3 nucleotides read TGCGCCAGCAGCTTTACCGGGACAGGAACCTACGAGCAGTACTTC.

V gene TRBV7-9 combines with J gene TRBJ2-1, with D possibly matching TRBD2 (6 bases). This CDR3 has 13 amino acids. V was trimmed by 0 bases and J by 8 bases, leaving 8 bases between them. CDR1 is SEHNR and CDR2 is FQNEAQ in the germline V gene (reference sequence). CDR3 in amino acids: CASSLAWEDEQFF. The CDR3, as DNA: TGTGCCAGCAGCTTAGCGTGGGAGGATGAGCAGTTCTTC.

This chain joins TRBV7-2 and TRBJ1-1; D not certain. The CDR3 length is 13 residues. V shed 5 bases and J shed 3 bases, with 10 bases lying between them. Germline loops: CDR1 SGHTA, CDR2 FQGNSA. CDR3 amino acids: CASSPLLDTEAFF. The CDR3 bases are TGTGCCAGCAGCCCCCTCCTGGACACTGAAGCTTTCTTT.

This chain links TRBV4-1 with TRBJ1-1, with 7 bases matching TRBD1. Trimming cost V 3 bases and J 4 bases; bases outside gene matches: 11. Germline lookup yields CDR1 MGHRA and CDR2 YSYEKL. CDR3 length equals 16 residues. This CDR3 is CASSHPGSGQSTEAFF. The CDR3 region has the DNA TGCGCCAGCAGCCATCCCGGTTCGGGACAGAGCACTGAAGCTTTCTTT.

The gene calls are TRBV7-3 and TRBJ2-2; D not resolved. V was cut by 2 bases and J by 6 bases, with 7 bases left in between. The germline CDR1 and CDR2 sequences are SGHTA and FQGTGA. This CDR3 is built from 13 residues. Here the CDR3 reads CASSLGVPGELFF. DNA of the CDR3: TGTGCCAGCAGCTTAGGGGTACCCGGGGAGCTGTTTTTT.

The table lists this clone with a count of one. This chain joins TRBV20-1 and TRBJ2-5, with no clear D. TRBJ2-7 explains the end of the DNA better; the J call may be wrong. This CDR3 contains 11 residues. Looked up from germline, CDR1 is DFQATT and CDR2 is SNEGSKA (reference sequence). CDR3 nucleotide sequence: TGCAGTGCTAGAGAAGGATACGAGCAGTACTTC. Protein: CSAREGYEQYF.

This clone has a single count. Here the CDR3 reads CASSEPAASSYEQYF. CDR3 in DNA: TGTGCCAGCAGTGAACCAGCGGCCAGCTCCTACGAGCAGTACTTC. The J gene is TRBJ2-7, the V gene TRBV6-1, with a possible D match to TRBD2 (5 bases). Germline lookup yields CDR1 MNHNS and CDR2 SASEGT. This CDR3 comprises 15 residues. V lost 2 bases, J lost 0 bases, and 11 bases lay in between.

The V and J genes are TRBV25-1 and TRBJ1-1; unclear D gene. CDR1 MGHDK and CDR2 SYGVNS come from the germline V gene. Trimming cost V 7 bases and J 5 bases, with 5 bases left between them. This CDR3 has 10 amino acids. Written as DNA, the CDR3 is TGTGCCAGCAAAGAAACTGAAGCTTTCTTT. Protein sequence: CASKETEAFF.

This clone was recorded only once. The rearrangement joins TRBV19 to TRBJ1-5; no definite D call. The CDR3 is 15 residues long. Germline V gives CDR1 LNHDA, CDR2 SQIVND (reference sequence). V was clipped by 3 bases and J by 0 bases, with 9 bases between them. The CDR3 DNA follows: TGTGCCAGTAGTATCGCGGGGTATAGCAATCAGCCCCAGCATTTT. This translates into CASSIAGYSNQPQHF.

V and J are TRBV7-6 and TRBJ2-1; D ambiguous. The germline CDR1 and CDR2 sequences are SGHVS and FNYEAQ. Trimming removed 1 base at V and 0 bases at J, with 7 bases between. The CDR3 totals 15 residues. CDR3 residues: CASSLGTFSYNEQFF. The DNA of the CDR3 is TGTGCCAGCAGCTTAGGAACGTTCTCCTACAATGAGCAGTTCTTC.

The rearrangement joins TRBV12-5 to TRBJ2-7; D remains ambiguous. This CDR3 has 17 amino acids. Germline-derived CDR1 and CDR2 are LGHNT and FRNRAP. Trimming shortened V by 7 bases and J by 4 bases, and 26 bases separated the two germline ends. The CDR3 nucleotides are TGTGCTAGTGCGAACCAGGTGGACGGTTATATCCCTTACGAGCAGTACTTC. It specifies CASANQVDGYIPYEQYF.

The rearrangement joins TRBV5-4 to TRBJ2-7; 7 positions match TRBD2. Germline CDR1 is SGHNT and CDR2 is YYREEE (reference sequence). This CDR3 has 14 residues. The V segment lost 3 bases and the J segment 4 bases; nucleotides outside the gene matches: 7. The chain's CDR3 is CASSWGGNGYEQYF. CDR3 coding DNA: TGTGCCAGCAGCTGGGGGGGGAACGGGTACGAGCAGTACTTC.

This clone has just one count. This sequence joins TRBV4-1 and TRBJ1-5; D remains ambiguous. Germline loops: CDR1 MGHRA, CDR2 YSYEKL. The CDR3 totals 19 residues. Between the trimmed V and J ends, which lost 0 bases and 0 bases, there was a span of 18 bases. The CDR3 loop reads CASSQDMAGGLYSNQPQHF. CDR3 coding DNA: TGCGCCAGCAGCCAAGATATGGCAGGTGGGCTCTATAGCAATCAGCCCCAGCATTTT.

V and J are TRBV7-6 and TRBJ2-7; D could derive from TRBD1 or TRBD2 (6 bases each). CDR3 length: 13 amino acids. The ends were cut back, 5 bases at V and 4 bases at J, with 12 bases in the middle. Germline V CDR1 and CDR2: SGHVS, FNYEAQ. CDR3 bases: TGTGCCAGCAGCGAAGGGGGGCAGTACGAGCAGTACTTC. Its translation: CASSEGGQYEQYF.